This is a list of T cell receptor beta chains from one sample in a study of technical replicates of blood from several donors. The table came from immunoSEQ multiplex PCR; TCRdb's copy has only in-frame clones and leaves some out. The data show roughly 71,000 clones, 95% to 96% seen once. The sequencing input was T cells isolated from PBMCs. The receptors were gathered from a human donor in good health. Both conserved end residues are part of each CDR3. The D gene is left open where the match is weak. The size of a clone is reported for some rows only, either as once, few or many, or as a class for expanded clones.

TRBV7-9,NA,TRBJ2-7,NA,TGTGCCAGCAGTCCTGACGCCTGGAGGTCCTACGAGCAGTACTTC,CASSPDAWRSYEQYF
TRBV28,NA,TRBJ2-1,NA,TGTGCCAGCAGTTTATTCGACCTGAACAGGGACGGTAGCTCCTACAATGAGCAGTTCTTC,CASSLFDLNRDGSSYNEQFF
TRBV7-8,NA,TRBJ1-5,TRBD1,TGTGCCAGCAGCTCTTTAACAGGGGTGTATAGCAATCAGCCCCAGCATTTT,CASSSLTGVYSNQPQHF
TRBV7-6,NA,TRBJ2-2,TRBD1,TGTGCCAGCAGCTTAGTCGGGCAGGGGGTCGGGGAGCTGTTTTTT,CASSLVGQGVGELFF
TRBV5-6,NA,TRBJ2-7,NA,TGTGCCAGCAGCTTTGTAGAGGGGGAAGCCTACGAGCAGTACTTC,CASSFVEGEAYEQYF
TRBV9,NA,TRBJ1-2,TRBD1,TGTGCCAGCAGCGGAGACCGGGACAGCTTTAACTATGGCTACACCTTC,CASSGDRDSFNYGYTF
TRBV10-1,NA,TRBJ1-2,NA,TGCGCCAGCTCCGACTCAGGGGATGGCTACACCTTC,CASSDSGDGYTF
TRBV5-6,NA,TRBJ2-2,NA,TGTGCCAGCAGTAGGACATACGGGGAGCTGTTTTTT,CASSRTYGELFF
TRBV27,NA,TRBJ1-5,TRBD1,TGTGCCAGCAGTTCCCGACAGGGACCCAATCAGCCCCAGCATTTT,CASSSRQGPNQPQHF
TRBV7-9,once,TRBJ2-5,NA,TGTGCCAGCAGCTTAGAGGGTGGAGGAGAGACCCAGTACTTC,CASSLEGGGETQYF
TRBV9,NA,TRBJ1-2,NA,TGTGCCAGCAGCGGCCAGGGGTATGGCTACACCTTC,CASSGQGYGYTF
TRBV7-9,once,TRBJ2-5,TRBD2,TGTGCCAGCATCGGGCTAGCGGGACTACAAGAGACCCAGTACTTC,CASIGLAGLQETQYF
TRBV5-4,NA,TRBJ1-4,TRBD1,TGTGCCAGCAGCCCAGGGGGGACAGGGAATGAAAAACTGTTTTTT,CASSPGGTGNEKLFF
TRBV30,once,TRBJ1-3,NA,TGTGCCTGGAGTGACGGGGTAACTGGAAACACCATATATTTT,CAWSDGVTGNTIYF
TRBV18,NA,TRBJ1-3,TRBD1,TGTGCCAGCTCAGCGTTACAGGGGGCTGAAGGAAACACCATATATTTT,CASSALQGAEGNTIYF
TRBV5-1,NA,TRBJ1-1,TRBD1,TGCGCCAGCAGCTACCAATCATCTAGCAGGGGGAAGACTGAAGCTTTCTTT,CASSYQSSSRGKTEAFF
TRBV2,NA,TRBJ1-5,NA,TGTGCCAGCAGTGAAGGGGGGCGAGAACAGCCCCAGCATTTT,CASSEGGREQPQHF
TRBV11-2,NA,TRBJ2-7,NA,TGTGCCAGCAGCCCGACGACCACAGGGTACCACGAGCAGTACTTC,CASSPTTTGYHEQYF
TRBV7-9,NA,TRBJ2-1,NA,TGTGCCAGCAGCTCCCATGGGGCCTCGGGGGTGCAGTTCTTC,CASSSHGASGVQFF
TRBV5-4,NA,TRBJ1-1,TRBD1,TGTGCCAGCAGCTTAGGGAGACAGGGGGGCAACACTGAAGCTTTCTTT,CASSLGRQGGNTEAFF
TRBV6-5,few,TRBJ1-5,NA,TGTGCCAGCGGACAGCACAATCAGCCCCAGCATTTT,CASGQHNQPQHF
TRBV7-9,NA,TRBJ1-2,NA,TGTGCCAGCGCCTGGGCCAGGGTGACTGACTATGGCTACACCTTC,CASAWARVTDYGYTF
TRBV9,NA,TRBJ1-2,TRBD1,TGTGCCAGCAGCGTAGCTGACAGGGCCGGTAGTGGCTACACCTTC,CASSVADRAGSGYTF
TRBV19,NA,TRBJ1-5,TRBD1,TGTGCCAGTAGCCTGGGACAGGGTTTGGTTCAGCCCCAGCATTTT,CASSLGQGLVQPQHF
TRBV15,NA,TRBJ1-5,NA,TGTGCCACCAGCGCACAGGGCGATGGCAATCAGCCCCAGCATTTT,CATSAQGDGNQPQHF
TRBV13,NA,TRBJ2-1,NA,TGTGCCAGCAGCCCCGGGCCAGGGTGGAATGAGCAGTTCTTC,CASSPGPGWNEQFF
TRBV28,once,TRBJ2-7,NA,TGTGCCAGCAGTCTAGCGGACAGGGTACCCTACGAGCAGTACTTC,CASSLADRVPYEQYF
TRBV27,NA,TRBJ1-2,TRBD1,TGTGCCAGCAGTTTAGGGACAGGGTTAAACTATGGCTACACCTTC,CASSLGTGLNYGYTF
TRBV2,NA,TRBJ1-5,TRBD1,TGTGCCAGCAGTCCACAGGGGAGCAATCAGCCCCAGCATTTT,CASSPQGSNQPQHF
TRBV5-1,NA,TRBJ1-2,NA,TGCGCCAGCAGCTTGGATTATCGGGTCCTCTATGGCTACACCTTC,CASSLDYRVLYGYTF
TRBV28,NA,TRBJ2-3,TRBD2,TGTGCCAGCAGCCCCAGTGGGAGCGGGGGACCAGATACGCAGTATTTT,CASSPSGSGGPDTQYF
TRBV6-1,NA,TRBJ1-5,NA,TGTGCCAGCTATGAGCAGGGATGGAGCAATCAGCCCCAGCATTTT,CASYEQGWSNQPQHF
TRBV19,NA,TRBJ2-1,TRBD2,TGTGCCAGCCAAATGGGCGGGGGGCGAAATGAGCAGTTCTTC,CASQMGGGRNEQFF
TRBV11-3,once,TRBJ2-7,NA,TGTGCCAGCAGCTTCCCTAGCTACGAGCAGTACTTC,CASSFPSYEQYF
TRBV7-3,once,TRBJ2-3,TRBD1,TGTGCCAGCAGCCACGGGACAGGGGCAGATACGCAGTATTTT,CASSHGTGADTQYF
TRBV29-1,once,TRBJ1-2,NA,TGCAGCGCCGCGGCCGACTATGGCTACACCTTC,CSAAADYGYTF
TRBV2,NA,TRBJ2-7,TRBD2,TGTGCCAGCAGAGTGCAAGCGGGAGTCCCCGAGCAGTACTTC,CASRVQAGVPEQYF
TRBV7-9,NA,TRBJ2-7,TRBD1,TGTGCCAGCAGCTTCGGGACAGCCCGCCGGGACGAGCAGTACTTC,CASSFGTARRDEQYF
TRBV10-1,NA,TRBJ1-1,TRBD1,TGCGCCAGCAGCGGGACAGGGGAAGCTTTCTTT,CASSGTGEAFF
TRBV6-6,NA,TRBJ2-2,NA,TGTGCCAGCACCTCCGACAGGGAGGACACCGGGGAGCTGTTTTTT,CASTSDREDTGELFF
TRBV10-3,NA,TRBJ2-7,TRBD1,TGTGCCATCAGCGAGTATTTACGACACAGGGGCCGATGGCCCTACGAGCAGTACTTC,CAISEYLRHRGRWPYEQYF
TRBV7-3,NA,TRBJ1-2,NA,TGTGCCAGCAGTATGAAGCCGAACTATGGCTACACCTTC,CASSMKPNYGYTF